This is a list of T cell receptor beta chains from one sample in a study of spatial heterogeneity in lung cancer. TCRdb used MiXCR to reprocess the 5' RACE reads, holding one entry per CDR3 protein. Of about 3,400 distinct CDR3 sequences in the sample, approximately 30% were seen once. The sample consisted of normal lung tissue next to the tumor, taken at surgery. These receptors were taken from a male donor with early-stage non-small cell lung cancer. CDR3s include the opening cysteine and the closing phenylalanine or tryptophan. The order of the fields is CDR3 DNA, CDR3 protein, J gene, D gene, V gene, clone size. A D gene is named only where the DNA matches it firmly. A clone size is listed for some rows: how often the clone was seen (once, few, many), or a class if it is expanded.

cdr3_nt: TGTGCCAGCAGGACTGAACCGGGGGTAGGGTCTGGGGCCAACGTCCTGACTTTC
cdr3_aa: CASRTEPGVGSGANVLTF
j_call: TRBJ2-6
d_call: -
v_call: TRBV12-3/TRBV12-4
clone_size: medium-sized

cdr3_nt: TGCAGTGCTTCCCGAGACAGGGGCGACACTGAAGCTTTCTTT
cdr3_aa: CSASRDRGDTEAFF
j_call: TRBJ1-1
d_call: TRBD1
v_call: TRBV20-1
clone_size: medium-sized

cdr3_nt: TGTGCCAGCACCTTGATCGGAGGCAGCTCCTACAATGAGCAGTTCTTC
cdr3_aa: CASTLIGGSSYNEQFF
j_call: TRBJ2-1
d_call: -
v_call: TRBV28
clone_size: many

cdr3_nt: TGTGCCAGCAGTTTCCAGGACAGGGGGCTTTTCGCAAAGACCCAGTACTTC
cdr3_aa: CASSFQDRGLFAKTQYF
j_call: TRBJ2-5
d_call: TRBD1
v_call: TRBV12-3/TRBV12-4
clone_size: -

cdr3_nt: TGTGCCAGCAGTTTAGCCATATCAGGGGGCGGGAGGCCTAGCAATCAGCCCCAGCATTTT
cdr3_aa: CASSLAISGGGRPSNQPQHF
j_call: TRBJ1-5
d_call: TRBD1
v_call: TRBV12-3/TRBV12-4
clone_size: once

cdr3_nt: TGCAGTGCTACCCGACTAGCGGGAGGGACCTACGAGCAGTACTTC
cdr3_aa: CSATRLAGGTYEQYF
j_call: TRBJ2-7
d_call: TRBD2
v_call: TRBV20-1
clone_size: medium-sized

cdr3_nt: TGCAGTGCCGCGTCAGGGTGGGACGGGGAGCTGTTTTTT
cdr3_aa: CSAASGWDGELFF
j_call: TRBJ2-2
d_call: -
v_call: TRBV20-1
clone_size: medium-sized

cdr3_nt: TGCAGTGCTAGAGACTGGGGACAGTTGGGAAACACCATATATTTT
cdr3_aa: CSARDWGQLGNTIYF
j_call: TRBJ1-3
d_call: TRBD1
v_call: TRBV20-1
clone_size: medium-sized

cdr3_nt: TGCGCCAGCAGCTTGTCCCGACAGACGACTTACGAGCAGTACTTC
cdr3_aa: CASSLSRQTTYEQYF
j_call: TRBJ2-7
d_call: -
v_call: TRBV5-1
clone_size: -

cdr3_nt: TGTGCCAGCAGCTTAGAACAGGCCATCTCACCCCTCCACTTT
cdr3_aa: CASSLEQAISPLHF
j_call: TRBJ1-6
d_call: -
v_call: TRBV11-2
clone_size: -

cdr3_nt: TGCAGTGCAAACCGGGACAGATATTCACCCCTCCACTTT
cdr3_aa: CSANRDRYSPLHF
j_call: TRBJ1-6
d_call: TRBD1
v_call: TRBV20-1
clone_size: many

cdr3_nt: TGCAGTGCTAGAGCGGGGGCTAGCACAGATACGCAGTATTTT
cdr3_aa: CSARAGASTDTQYF
j_call: TRBJ2-3
d_call: -
v_call: TRBV20-1
clone_size: medium-sized

cdr3_nt: TGTGCCAGCAGTCGCGGGGGACGCTACGAGCAGTACTTC
cdr3_aa: CASSRGGRYEQYF
j_call: TRBJ2-7
d_call: TRBD2
v_call: TRBV3-1
clone_size: -

cdr3_nt: TGCAGTGCTAGATGGGGGGAGGGGTCCACTGAAGCTTTCTTT
cdr3_aa: CSARWGEGSTEAFF
j_call: TRBJ1-1
d_call: -
v_call: TRBV20-1
clone_size: medium-sized

cdr3_nt: TGTGCCAGCAGCCATAGCGGGGAAGGGGCAGATACGCAGTATTTT
cdr3_aa: CASSHSGEGADTQYF
j_call: TRBJ2-3
d_call: TRBD2
v_call: TRBV7-3
clone_size: medium-sized

cdr3_nt: TGTGCCAGCACCGGAGGCGCAACTAATGAAAAACTGTTTTTT
cdr3_aa: CASTGGATNEKLFF
j_call: TRBJ1-4
d_call: -
v_call: TRBV4-2
clone_size: medium-sized

cdr3_nt: TGTGCCAGCAGTCCCCCCGGGCGGGGGACTTTGAACACCGGGGAGCTGTTTTTT
cdr3_aa: CASSPPGRGTLNTGELFF
j_call: TRBJ2-2
d_call: TRBD2
v_call: TRBV28
clone_size: medium-sized

cdr3_nt: TGTGCCAGCAGCTTGGGATTGGGGGACCCTGAAGCTTTCTTT
cdr3_aa: CASSLGLGDPEAFF
j_call: TRBJ1-1
d_call: -
v_call: TRBV5-8
clone_size: many

cdr3_nt: TGTGCCAGCACGCGAACGGAGACTGCTGACTACACCTTC
cdr3_aa: CASTRTETADYTF
j_call: TRBJ1-2
d_call: -
v_call: TRBV2
clone_size: -

cdr3_nt: TGCGCCAGCAGCTTGGGGCCAGGGGATCAGCCCCAGCATTTT
cdr3_aa: CASSLGPGDQPQHF
j_call: TRBJ1-5
d_call: -
v_call: TRBV5-1
clone_size: -

cdr3_nt: TGTGCCAGCAGTTACTCGAGGCGGGAGGGCCCCGATGAGCAGTTCTTC
cdr3_aa: CASSYSRREGPDEQFF
j_call: TRBJ2-1
d_call: TRBD2
v_call: TRBV6-5
clone_size: few

cdr3_nt: TGCAGTGCTAGTCTGTGGGATACAGATACGCAGTATTTT
cdr3_aa: CSASLWDTDTQYF
j_call: TRBJ2-3
d_call: -
v_call: TRBV20-1
clone_size: -

cdr3_nt: TGCAGTGCTAGGGGGACCGCCGTTGAGCGTTTT
cdr3_aa: CSARGTAVERF
j_call: TRBJ1-5
d_call: -
v_call: TRBV20-1
clone_size: medium-sized

cdr3_nt: TGTGCCAGCAGCTTAGCTCAGGGGAGAACTGAAGCTTTCTTT
cdr3_aa: CASSLAQGRTEAFF
j_call: TRBJ1-1
d_call: -
v_call: TRBV7-2
clone_size: medium-sized

cdr3_nt: TGTGCCAGCAGTTTATTGCCCTACGAGCAGTACTTC
cdr3_aa: CASSLLPYEQYF
j_call: TRBJ2-7
d_call: -
v_call: TRBV28
clone_size: -

cdr3_nt: TGTGCCAGTACACCTGGACCGGGACAGGGAATACAAAGCTATGGCTACACCTTC
cdr3_aa: CASTPGPGQGIQSYGYTF
j_call: TRBJ1-2
d_call: TRBD1
v_call: TRBV19
clone_size: -

cdr3_nt: TGTGCCACCAGCAGAGAACGCGCCGGTTATAGCAATCAGCCCCAGCATTTT
cdr3_aa: CATSRERAGYSNQPQHF
j_call: TRBJ1-5
d_call: -
v_call: TRBV15
clone_size: medium-sized

cdr3_nt: TGTGCCAGCGGTGAGGGCTCCGTCGCCGGGGAGCTGTTTTTT
cdr3_aa: CASGEGSVAGELFF
j_call: TRBJ2-2
d_call: -
v_call: TRBV5-4
clone_size: -

cdr3_nt: TGCGCCAGCAGTGAGTCGACAGGGCTAGGCTACACCTTC
cdr3_aa: CASSESTGLGYTF
j_call: TRBJ1-2
d_call: TRBD1
v_call: TRBV10-2
clone_size: medium-sized

cdr3_nt: TGTGCCAGCAGCCGCGATGCCGAGCTCGATGAGCAGTTCTTC
cdr3_aa: CASSRDAELDEQFF
j_call: TRBJ2-1
d_call: -
v_call: TRBV4-2
clone_size: medium-sized

cdr3_nt: TGTGCCAGCAGTTACTCTGCCGGTGGCACTGAAGCTTTCTTT
cdr3_aa: CASSYSAGGTEAFF
j_call: TRBJ1-1
d_call: -
v_call: TRBV6-2/TRBV6-3
clone_size: medium-sized

cdr3_nt: TGTGCCAGCAGCTCCCCACGGCGCGGGGGGGCCGCCAATGAGCAGTTCTTC
cdr3_aa: CASSSPRRGGAANEQFF
j_call: TRBJ2-1
d_call: TRBD2
v_call: TRBV11-2
clone_size: medium-sized

cdr3_nt: TGTGCCAGCAGGGCCCGGGGGGGAACCGGGGAGCTGTTTTTT
cdr3_aa: CASRARGGTGELFF
j_call: TRBJ2-2
d_call: TRBD2
v_call: TRBV2
clone_size: -